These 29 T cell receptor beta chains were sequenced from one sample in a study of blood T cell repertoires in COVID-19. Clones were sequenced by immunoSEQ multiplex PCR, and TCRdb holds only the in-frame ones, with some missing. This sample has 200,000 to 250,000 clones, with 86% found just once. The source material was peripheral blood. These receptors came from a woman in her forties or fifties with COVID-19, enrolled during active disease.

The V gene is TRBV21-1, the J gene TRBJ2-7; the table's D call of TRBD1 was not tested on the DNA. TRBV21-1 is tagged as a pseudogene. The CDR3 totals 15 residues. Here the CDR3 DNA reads TGTGCCAGCAGCAGCCCGGGACAGGAGGAGTACGAGCAGTACGTC. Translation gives CASSSPGQEEYEQYV.

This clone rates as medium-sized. The CDR3 nucleotides are TGTGCCAGCTCACCACGACAGGTGCAAAATTCACCCCTCCACTTT. Its translation: CASSPRQVQNSPLHF. The chain joins TRBV18 to TRBJ1-6, with D maybe TRBD1 (6 bases). The germline V gene encodes CDR1 KGHSH and CDR2 LQKENI. CDR3 length equals 15 residues. V lost 1 base and J lost 7, with 11 bases in between.

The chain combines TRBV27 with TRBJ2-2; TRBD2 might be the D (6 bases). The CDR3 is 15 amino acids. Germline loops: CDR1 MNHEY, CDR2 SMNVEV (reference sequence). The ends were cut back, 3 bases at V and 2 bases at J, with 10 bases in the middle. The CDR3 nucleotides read TGTGCCAGCAGTTTCGGGAGTCAAAACACCGGGGAGCTGTTTTTT. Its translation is CASSFGSQNTGELFF.

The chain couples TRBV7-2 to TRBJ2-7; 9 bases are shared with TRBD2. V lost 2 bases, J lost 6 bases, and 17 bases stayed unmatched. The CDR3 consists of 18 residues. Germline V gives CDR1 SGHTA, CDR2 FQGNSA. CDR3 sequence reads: CASSLRASGGLSALEQYF. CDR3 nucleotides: TGTGCCAGCAGCTTAAGGGCAAGCGGGGGGCTCTCCGCCCTCGAGCAGTACTTC.

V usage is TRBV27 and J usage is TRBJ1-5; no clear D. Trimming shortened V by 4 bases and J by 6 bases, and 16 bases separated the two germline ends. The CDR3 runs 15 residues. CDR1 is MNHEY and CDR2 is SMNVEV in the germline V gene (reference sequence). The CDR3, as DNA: TGTGCCAGCAGTTCACAGAAAGCCCACGGTCAGCCCCAGCATTTT. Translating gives CASSSQKAHGQPQHF.

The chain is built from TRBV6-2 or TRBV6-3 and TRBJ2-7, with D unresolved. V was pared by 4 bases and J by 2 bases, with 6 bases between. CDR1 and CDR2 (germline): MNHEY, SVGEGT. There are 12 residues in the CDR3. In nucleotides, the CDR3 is TGTGCCAGCAGTTCTCCTACCTACGAGCAGTACTTC. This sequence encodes CASSSPTYEQYF.

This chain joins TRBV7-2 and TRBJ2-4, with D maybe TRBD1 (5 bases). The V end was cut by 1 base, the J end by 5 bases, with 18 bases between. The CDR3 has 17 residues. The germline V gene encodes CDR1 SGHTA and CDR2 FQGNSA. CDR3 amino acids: CASSLDSAGPGENIQYF. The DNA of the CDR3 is TGTGCCAGCAGCTTAGATTCAGCAGGGCCGGGTGAAAACATTCAGTACTTC. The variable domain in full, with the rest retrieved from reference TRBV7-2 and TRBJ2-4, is GAGVSQSPSNKVTEKGKDVELRCDPISGHTALYWYRQSLGQGLEFLIYFQGNSAPDKSGLPSDRFSAERTGGSVSTLTIQRTQQEDSAVYLCASSLDSAGPGENIQYFGAGTRLSVL.

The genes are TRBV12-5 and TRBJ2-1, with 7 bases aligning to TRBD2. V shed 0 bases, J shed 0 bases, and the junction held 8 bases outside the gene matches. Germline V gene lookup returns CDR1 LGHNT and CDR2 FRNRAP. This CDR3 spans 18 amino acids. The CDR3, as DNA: TGTGCTAGTGGTTTGGTACCAGGCTGGGGGGGCTCCTACAATGAGCAGTTCTTC. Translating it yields CASGLVPGWGGSYNEQFF.

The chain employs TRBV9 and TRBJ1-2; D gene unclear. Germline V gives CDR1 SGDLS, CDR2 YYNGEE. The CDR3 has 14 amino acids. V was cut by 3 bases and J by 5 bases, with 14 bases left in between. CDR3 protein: CASSAPFPTYGYTF. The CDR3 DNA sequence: TGTGCCAGCAGCGCTCCTTTCCCCACTTATGGCTACACCTTC.

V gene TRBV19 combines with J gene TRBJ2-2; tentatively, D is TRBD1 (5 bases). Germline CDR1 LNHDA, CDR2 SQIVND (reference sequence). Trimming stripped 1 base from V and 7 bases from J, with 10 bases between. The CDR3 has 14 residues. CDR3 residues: CASSIVGQGGELFF. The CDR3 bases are TGTGCCAGTAGTATAGTAGGGCAGGGCGGGGAGCTGTTTTTT.

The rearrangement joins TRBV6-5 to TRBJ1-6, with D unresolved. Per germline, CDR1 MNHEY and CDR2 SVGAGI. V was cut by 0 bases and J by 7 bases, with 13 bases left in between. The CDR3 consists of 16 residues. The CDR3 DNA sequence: TGTGCCAGCAGTTACTCGTCCGGGTTAATAAATTCACCCCTCCACTTT. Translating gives CASSYSSGLINSPLHF.

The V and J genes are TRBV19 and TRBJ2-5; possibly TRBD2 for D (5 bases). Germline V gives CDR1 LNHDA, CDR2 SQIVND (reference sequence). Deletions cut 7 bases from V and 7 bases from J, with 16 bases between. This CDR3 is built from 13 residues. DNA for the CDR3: TGTGCCAGTAATCGGGAACCCGGCTGGACCCAGTACTTC. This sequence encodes CASNREPGWTQYF.

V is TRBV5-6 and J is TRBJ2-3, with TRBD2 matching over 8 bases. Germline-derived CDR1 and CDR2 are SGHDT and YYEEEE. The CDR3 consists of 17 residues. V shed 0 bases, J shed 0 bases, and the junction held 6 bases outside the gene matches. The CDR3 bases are TGTGCCAGCAGCTTGGAGGGAGCGGGGGCGAGCACAGATACGCAGTATTTT. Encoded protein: CASSLEGAGASTDTQYF. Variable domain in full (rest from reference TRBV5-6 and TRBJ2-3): DAGVTQSPTHLIKTRGQQVTLRCSPKSGHDTVSWYQQALGQGPQFIFQYYEEEERQRGNFPDRFSGHQFPNYSSELNVNALLLGDSALYLCASSLEGAGASTDTQYFGPGTRLTVL.

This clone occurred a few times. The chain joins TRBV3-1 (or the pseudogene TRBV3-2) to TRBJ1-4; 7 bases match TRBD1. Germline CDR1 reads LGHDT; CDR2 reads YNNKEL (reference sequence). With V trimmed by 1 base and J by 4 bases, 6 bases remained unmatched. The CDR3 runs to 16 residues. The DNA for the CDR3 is TGTGCCAGCAGCCAAGTGGGCCGGGACAGTAATGAAAAACTGTTTTTT. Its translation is CASSQVGRDSNEKLFF.

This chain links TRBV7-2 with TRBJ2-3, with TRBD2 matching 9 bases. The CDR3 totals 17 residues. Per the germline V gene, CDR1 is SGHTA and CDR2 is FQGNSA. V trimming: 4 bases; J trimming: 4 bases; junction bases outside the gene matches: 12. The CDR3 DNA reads TGTGCCAGCAGCTATAAGGGCGGGGGGGCATTGTCAGATACGCAGTATTTT. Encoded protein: CASSYKGGGALSDTQYF.

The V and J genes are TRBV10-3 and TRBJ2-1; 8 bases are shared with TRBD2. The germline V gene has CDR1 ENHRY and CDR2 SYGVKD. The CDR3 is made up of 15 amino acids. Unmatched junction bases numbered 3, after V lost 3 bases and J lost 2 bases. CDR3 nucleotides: TGTGCCATCAGTGAAGAAGCGGGGGCCTACAATGAGCAGTTCTTC. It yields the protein CAISEEAGAYNEQFF.

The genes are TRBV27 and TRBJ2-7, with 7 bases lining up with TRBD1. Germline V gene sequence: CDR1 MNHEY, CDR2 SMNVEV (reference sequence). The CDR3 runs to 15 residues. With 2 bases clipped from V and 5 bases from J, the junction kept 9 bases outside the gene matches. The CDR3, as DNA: TGTGCCAGCAGTTTAGACGAGGGGGCTCTCGACGAGCAGTACTTC. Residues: CASSLDEGALDEQYF.

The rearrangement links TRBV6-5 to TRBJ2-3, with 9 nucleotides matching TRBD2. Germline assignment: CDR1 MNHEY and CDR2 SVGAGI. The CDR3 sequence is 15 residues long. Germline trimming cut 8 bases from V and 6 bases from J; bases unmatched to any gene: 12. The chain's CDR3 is CASRKSGGNSDTQYF. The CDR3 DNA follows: TGTGCCAGCCGAAAGAGCGGGGGGAATTCCGATACGCAGTATTTT.

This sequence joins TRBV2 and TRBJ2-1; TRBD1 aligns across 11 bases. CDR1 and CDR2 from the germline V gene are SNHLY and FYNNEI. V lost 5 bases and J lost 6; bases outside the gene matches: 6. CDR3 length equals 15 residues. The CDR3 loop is CASSQDRGLGNEQFF. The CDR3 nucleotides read TGTGCCAGCAGTCAGGACAGGGGGCTGGGCAATGAGCAGTTCTTC.

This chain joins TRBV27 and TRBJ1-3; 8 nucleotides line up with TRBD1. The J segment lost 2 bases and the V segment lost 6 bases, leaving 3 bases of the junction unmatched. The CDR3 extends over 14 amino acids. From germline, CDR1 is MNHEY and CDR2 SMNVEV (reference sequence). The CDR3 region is CASRSTGAGNTIYF. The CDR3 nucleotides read TGTGCCAGCAGATCGACAGGGGCTGGAAACACCATATATTTT.

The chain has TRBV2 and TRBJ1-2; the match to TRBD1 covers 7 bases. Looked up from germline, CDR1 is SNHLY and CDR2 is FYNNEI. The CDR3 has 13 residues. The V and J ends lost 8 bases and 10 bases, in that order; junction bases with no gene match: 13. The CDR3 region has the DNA TGTGCCAGCCGATTCTCCGGACAGGAGGCCTACACCTTC. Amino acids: CASRFSGQEAYTF.

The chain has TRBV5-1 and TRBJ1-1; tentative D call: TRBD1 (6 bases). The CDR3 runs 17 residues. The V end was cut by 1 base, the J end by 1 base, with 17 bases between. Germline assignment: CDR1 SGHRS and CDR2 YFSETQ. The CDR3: CASSLWSAGAGNTEAFF. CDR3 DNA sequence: TGCGCCAGCAGCTTGTGGTCCGCGGGGGCAGGGAACACTGAAGCTTTCTTT.

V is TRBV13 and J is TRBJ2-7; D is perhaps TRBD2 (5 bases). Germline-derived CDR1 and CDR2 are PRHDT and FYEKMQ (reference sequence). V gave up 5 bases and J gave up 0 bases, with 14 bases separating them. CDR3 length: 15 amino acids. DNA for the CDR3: TGTGCCAGCAGCCGAGGGCCCACGAGCTCCTACGAGCAGTACGTC. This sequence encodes CASSRGPTSSYEQYV.

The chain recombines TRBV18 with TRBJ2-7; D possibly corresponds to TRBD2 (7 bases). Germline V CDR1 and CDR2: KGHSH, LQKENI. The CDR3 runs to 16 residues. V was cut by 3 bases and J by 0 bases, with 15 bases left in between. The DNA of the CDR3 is TGTGCCAGCTCACCCGAACAGGGAGGGAGCTCCTACGAGCAGTACTTC. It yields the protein CASSPEQGGSSYEQYF.

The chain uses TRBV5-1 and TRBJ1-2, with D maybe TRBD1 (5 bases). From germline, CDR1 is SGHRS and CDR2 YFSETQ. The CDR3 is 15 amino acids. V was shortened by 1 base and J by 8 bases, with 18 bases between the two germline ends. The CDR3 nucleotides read TGCGCCAGCAGCTTGCTAGGCCCTTTGGGACTCGGCTACACCTTC. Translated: CASSLLGPLGLGYTF. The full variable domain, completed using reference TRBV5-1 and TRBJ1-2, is KAGVTQTPRYLIKTRGQQVTLSCSPISGHRSVSWYQQTPGQGLQFLFEYFSETQRNKGNFPGRFSGRQFSNSRSEMNVSTLELGDSALYLCASSLLGPLGLGYTFGSGTRLTVV.

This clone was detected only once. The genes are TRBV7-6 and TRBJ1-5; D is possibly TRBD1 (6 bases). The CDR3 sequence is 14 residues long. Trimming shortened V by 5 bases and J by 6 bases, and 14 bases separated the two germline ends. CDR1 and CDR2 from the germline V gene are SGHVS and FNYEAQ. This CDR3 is CASSPQGRGQPQHF. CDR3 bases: TGTGCCAGCAGCCCTCAGGGGAGAGGTCAGCCCCAGCATTTT.

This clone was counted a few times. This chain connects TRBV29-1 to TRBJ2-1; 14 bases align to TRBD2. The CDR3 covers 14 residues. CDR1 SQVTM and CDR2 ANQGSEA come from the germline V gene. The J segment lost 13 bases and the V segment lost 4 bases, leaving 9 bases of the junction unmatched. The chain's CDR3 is CSVGLAGGPGSQFF. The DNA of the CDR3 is TGCAGCGTTGGACTAGCGGGGGGGCCCGGCTCTCAGTTCTTC.

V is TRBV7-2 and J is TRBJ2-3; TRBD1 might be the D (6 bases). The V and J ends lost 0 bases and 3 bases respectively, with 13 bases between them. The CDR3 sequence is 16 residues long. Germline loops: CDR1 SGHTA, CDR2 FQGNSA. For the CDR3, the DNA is TGTGCCAGCAGCTTAGCAACAGGGCGGAGAACAGATACGCAGTATTTT. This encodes CASSLATGRRTDTQYF.

CDR3 coding DNA: TGTGCCAGCAGTGACCGACTCAGGGCCCAGTTCTTC. Its protein product is CASSDRLRAQFF. J is TRBJ2-1 and V is TRBV6-1; perhaps TRBD1 as D (5 bases). CDR1 and CDR2 (germline): MNHNS, SASEGT. Trimming cost V 3 bases and J 13 bases, with 13 bases left between them. The CDR3 spans 12 residues.